The 27 T cell receptor beta chains in this list originate from one sample, sequenced in a study of blood T cells in healthy people across ages. It was with a sample-barcoded 5' primer and a J-beta primer mix that a second PCR of about 6 to 12 cycles was run. TCRdb fed the 5' RACE reads into MiXCR, producing one record per CDR3 protein. The profile shows about 810,000 distinct CDR3 sequences, about 34% of them singletons. The sample taken for sequencing was blood. The receptors come from a man between 18 and 29 years old in good health.

In its sample, this clonotype was seen a few times. V usage is TRBV20-1 and J usage is TRBJ2-3, with D perhaps TRBD1 or TRBD2 (5 bases each). This CDR3 is 10 amino acids long. CDR1 and CDR2 from the germline V gene are DFQATT and SNEGSKA (reference sequence). V was pared by 6 bases and J by 9 bases, with 10 bases between. The CDR3 bases are TGCAGTGCGGTGGGGGTAACGCAGTATTTT. Translated: CSAVGVTQYF.

This chain links TRBV14 with TRBJ2-6; TRBD1 is a possible D gene (6 bases). CDR3 length: 19 residues. Trimming cost V 0 bases and J 0 bases, with 15 bases left between them. Germline CDR1 SGHDN, CDR2 FVKESK. The CDR3 sequence is CASSQDRGPLDSGANVLTF. CDR3 nucleotide sequence: TGTGCCAGCAGCCAAGACAGGGGCCCTCTAGACTCTGGGGCCAACGTCCTGACTTTC.

This clonotype was seen a single time. This rearrangement joins TRBV6-6 to TRBJ1-1; D call uncertain. V was trimmed by 5 bases and J by 6 bases, leaving 13 bases between them. There are 13 residues in the CDR3. The germline CDR1 and CDR2 sequences are MNHNY and SVGAGI (reference sequence). CDR3 in DNA: TGTGCCAGCAGTGATATACGTTGGGCTGAAGCTTTCTTT. It yields the protein CASSDIRWAEAFF.

Only a few counts were recorded for this clonotype. The chain couples TRBV24-1 to TRBJ2-3; no firm D call. Germline values: CDR1 KGHDR, CDR2 SFDVKD. The germline V and J ends were trimmed by 3 bases and 2 bases, with 11 bases remaining between them. The CDR3 contains 15 residues. The CDR3 bases are TGTGCCACCAGTGATGGGTTAACCCCCACAGATACGCAGTATTTT. This codes for CATSDGLTPTDTQYF.

This chain connects TRBV12-3 or TRBV12-4 to TRBJ2-3; perhaps TRBD2 as D (5 bases). The CDR3 has 16 amino acids. Deletions cut 5 bases from V and 3 bases from J, with 18 bases between. This CDR3 reads CASSRRGSLMTDTQYF. The CDR3 region has the DNA TGTGCCAGCAGTCGACGAGGGAGCTTAATGACAGATACGCAGTATTTT.

The chain recombines TRBV10-3 with TRBJ2-5; TRBD2 agrees at 7 bases. This CDR3 contains 14 residues. The junction had 7 bases not matched to a gene; V was cut back by 8 bases and J by 1 base. Germline assignment: CDR1 ENHRY and CDR2 SYGVKD. CDR3 DNA sequence: TGTGCCATCCGCGGGGGTCCCACCCAAGAGACCCAGTACTTC. Translating it yields CAIRGGPTQETQYF.

J is TRBJ2-2 and V is TRBV6-5; 7 nucleotides align to TRBD1. This CDR3 contains 16 residues. The J segment lost 4 bases and the V segment lost 5 bases, leaving 10 bases of the junction unmatched. Looked up from germline, CDR1 is MNHEY and CDR2 is SVGAGI. The CDR3 DNA follows: TGTGCCAGCAGTCGACCCGGGGACAGTGGCACCGGGGAGCTGTTTTTT. Translation: CASSRPGDSGTGELFF.

This clonotype has a count of ten or more. The junction departs from germline at one end; a sequencing error may be responsible. The chain has TRBV4-3 and TRBJ2-1, with 8 bases aligning to TRBD2. The germline V gene has CDR1 LGHNA and CDR2 YSLEER. The CDR3 is made up of 15 amino acids. The CDR3 sequence is CASSQGGGTYNEQFF. In nucleotides, the CDR3 is TGTGCCAGCAGCCAGGGCGGGGGGACCTACAATGAGCAGTTCTTC.

The V and J genes are TRBV29-1 and TRBJ1-2, with D perhaps TRBD1 (6 bases). CDR3 size: 13 residues. Trimming took 7 bases from V and 2 from J, leaving 14 bases between them. The germline V gene has CDR1 SQVTM and CDR2 ANQGSEA. The CDR3, as DNA: TGCAGCGCCGGGGGGGGGGCCAACTATGGCTACACCTTC. It is translated as CSAGGGANYGYTF.

The CDR3 spells CASSPLANPGQETQYF. In nucleotides, the CDR3 is TGTGCCAGCAGTCCTCTTGCGAACCCGGGCCAAGAGACCCAGTACTTC. The rearrangement uses TRBV6-1 and TRBJ2-5; D gene unclear. CDR3 length equals 16 residues. Trimming left V 5 bases short and J 1 base short, with 17 bases between. Per germline, CDR1 MNHNS and CDR2 SASEGT.

This clonotype showed up just a few times. This chain joins TRBV6-2 or TRBV6-3 and TRBJ1-1; D is undetermined. The CDR3 covers 14 residues. V gave up 6 bases and J gave up 0 bases, with 11 bases separating them. Germline V lookup: CDR1 MNHEY, CDR2 SVGEGT. The CDR3 DNA is TGTGCCAGCAGGTACACAGTCCTGAACACTGAAGCTTTCTTT. It specifies CASRYTVLNTEAFF.

The chain carries TRBV21-1 and TRBJ2-1; TRBD1, the table's D call, was not compared with the DNA. TRBV21-1 is termed a pseudogene. CDR3 size: 15 residues. Here the CDR3 reads CVSSKPGGPYNEQFF. The DNA of the CDR3 is TGTGTCAGCAGCAAACCGGGGGGGCCTTACAATGAGCAGTTCTTC.

In this sample, this clonotype turned up once. This chain uses TRBV19 with TRBJ1-1; D is unresolved. The CDR3 runs to 12 residues. Germline V gives CDR1 LNHDA, CDR2 SQIVND (reference sequence). Trimming took 7 bases from V and 3 from J, leaving 9 bases between them. The CDR3 sequence is CASKGRYTEAFF. Here the CDR3 DNA reads TGTGCCAGTAAAGGGAGGTACACTGAAGCTTTCTTT.

J is TRBJ2-5 and V is TRBV20-1; a weak D match, TRBD1 (6 bases). Near its end, the DNA agrees better with TRBJ2-1, so the J call may be wrong. Germline V gene data show CDR1 as DFQATT and CDR2 as SNEGSKA (reference sequence). There are 15 residues in the CDR3. The CDR3 is CSARDPRGRSETQFF. The CDR3 DNA sequence: TGCAGTGCTAGAGACCCCAGGGGCCGATCAGAGACCCAGTTCTTC.

The rearrangement joins TRBV15 to TRBJ2-1, with D tentatively TRBD1 or TRBD2 (5 bases each). From germline, CDR1 is LNHNV and CDR2 YYDKDF (reference sequence). The CDR3 has 16 residues. Deletions cut 1 base from V and 4 bases from J, with 14 bases between. CDR3 nucleotides: TGTGCCACCAGCAGAGCTGGGGACCCCCTATACAATGAGCAGTTCTTC. It translates to CATSRAGDPLYNEQFF.

This clonotype was counted a few times. The chain couples TRBV18 to TRBJ2-3, with a weak D call TRBD1 (5 bases). Per the germline V gene, CDR1 is KGHSH and CDR2 is LQKENI. There are 15 residues in the CDR3. V was pared by 1 base and J by 2 bases, with 10 bases between. The DNA for the CDR3 is TGTGCCAGCTCACCACGGACATACATCACAGATACGCAGTATTTT. Its protein is CASSPRTYITDTQYF.

As regards this clonotype: A much larger clone sits a single nucleotide away, making a read error possible. CDR3 coding DNA: TGCAGCGTCCATTTATTACAGGGGGCATGCAATGAGCAGTTCTTC. This encodes CSVHLLQGACNEQFF. The gene calls are TRBV29-1 and TRBJ2-1; 9 bases align to TRBD1. The V gene's germline CDR1 is SQVTM and CDR2 ANQGSEA. V lost 6 bases to trimming and J lost 6 bases; unmatched junction nucleotides: 12. This CDR3 contains 15 residues.

The J gene is TRBJ2-3, the V gene TRBV7-2; 10 bases align to TRBD2. V shed 5 bases and J 5 bases; nucleotides not matched to a gene: 7. Germline loops: CDR1 SGHTA, CDR2 FQGNSA. There are 15 residues in the CDR3. For the CDR3, the DNA is TGTGCCAGCAGCGCGGTTGGACTAGCGGAAGATACGCAGTATTTT. Protein: CASSAVGLAEDTQYF.

At least ten counts were recorded for this clonotype. The chain joins TRBV12-3 or TRBV12-4 to TRBJ2-1, with no clear D. This CDR3 region has 13 residues. V was trimmed by 3 bases and J by 1 base, leaving 4 bases between them. Here the CDR3 DNA reads TGTGCCAGCAGTTTCAGATCCTACAATGAGCAGTTCTTC. Amino acids: CASSFRSYNEQFF.

J is TRBJ2-5 and V is TRBV28, with D perhaps assigned TRBD1 or TRBD2 (5 bases each). Between the trimmed V and J ends, which lost 9 bases and 5 bases, there was a span of 22 bases. The V gene's germline CDR1 is MDHEN and CDR2 SYDVKM. The CDR3 loop spans 15 amino acids. The CDR3 loop reads CASSLGGRDRETQYF. DNA of the CDR3: TGTGCCAGTTCACTGGGCGGCAGGGACCGGGAGACCCAGTACTTC.

The chain couples TRBV6-6 to TRBJ2-5; D is undetermined. The V end lost 5 bases, the J end lost 10 bases, and 11 bases lay between the germline ends. The CDR3 contains 11 residues. From germline, CDR1 is MNHNY and CDR2 SVGAGI (reference sequence). In nucleotides, the CDR3 is TGTGCCAGCAGTACGACTTACATCCAGTACTTC. Encoded protein: CASSTTYIQYF.

The chain employs TRBV12-3 or TRBV12-4 and TRBJ2-5, with D possibly being TRBD1 (6 bases). The J call could be wrong; TRBJ2-7 is a better fit for the DNA end. CDR3 length: 14 amino acids. CDR3 residues: CASSVWDTDYEQYF. The CDR3 DNA is TGTGCCAGCAGTGTATGGGACACGGACTACGAGCAGTACTTC.

The chain joins TRBV4-1 to TRBJ2-5, with 9 bases identical to TRBD2. The CDR3 is 15 residues long. Per the germline V gene, CDR1 is MGHRA and CDR2 is YSYEKL. V was pared by 1 base and J by 11 bases, with 11 bases of the junction left unmatched. The CDR3 spells CASSQVAGAYNEQYF. The DNA for the CDR3 is TGCGCCAGCAGCCAAGTAGCGGGGGCGTACAATGAGCAGTACTTC.

This clonotype was seen a few times. The chain couples TRBV5-1 to TRBJ2-7, with 10 bases identical to TRBD2. Germline CDR1 SGHRS, CDR2 YFSETQ. The CDR3 has 15 amino acids. The ends lost 4 bases at V and 2 bases at J; junction bases unmatched: 6. CDR3 DNA: TGCGCCAGCAGCCCTGGGACTAGCGAGGCCTACGAGCAGTACTTC. This translates into CASSPGTSEAYEQYF.

The rearrangement uses TRBV9 and TRBJ2-5, with 13 bases fitting TRBD2. This CDR3 comprises 16 residues. V gave up 0 bases and J gave up 2 bases; unmatched junction bases: 1. The germline V gene has CDR1 SGDLS and CDR2 YYNGEE. CDR3 nucleotides: TGTGCCAGCAGCGTAGGGACTAGCGGGGGACAAGAGACCCAGTACTTC. It translates to CASSVGTSGGQETQYF.

This clonotype was detected many times. One end of the junction does not line up with germline, which may come from a read error. The chain is built from TRBV12-3 or TRBV12-4 and TRBJ1-5; 7 nucleotides align to TRBD1. There are 15 residues in the CDR3. CDR3 region: CASSLGTASNQPQHF. The CDR3 DNA reads as TGCGCCAGCAGCTTAGGGACAGCTAGCAATCAGCCCCAGCATTTT.

This rearrangement joins TRBV4-3 to TRBJ2-2, with D uncertain. V was pared by 3 bases and J by 9 bases, with 11 bases between. This CDR3 is built from 13 residues. Germline assignment: CDR1 LGHNA and CDR2 YSLEER. The CDR3 nucleotides read TGCGCCAGCAGCCAGGAGACGCCCAGGGAGCTGTTTTTT. Encoded protein: CASSQETPRELFF.